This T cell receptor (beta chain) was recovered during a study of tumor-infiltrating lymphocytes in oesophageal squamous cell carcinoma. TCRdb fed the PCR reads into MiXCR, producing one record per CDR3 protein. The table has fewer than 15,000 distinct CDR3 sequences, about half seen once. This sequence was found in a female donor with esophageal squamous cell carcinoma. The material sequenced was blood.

The CDR3 sequence: CATEYQGTAVSGNTIYF. The CDR3 DNA reads as TGTGCCACCGAATACCAAGGGACGGCCGTCTCTGGAAACACCATATATTTT. This chain connects TRBV6-2 or TRBV6-3 to TRBJ1-3; a weak D match, TRBD1 (5 bases). Trimming removed 10 bases from V and 0 bases from J, with 22 bases in between. Per germline, CDR1 MNHEY and CDR2 SVGEGT. This CDR3 region has 17 residues.